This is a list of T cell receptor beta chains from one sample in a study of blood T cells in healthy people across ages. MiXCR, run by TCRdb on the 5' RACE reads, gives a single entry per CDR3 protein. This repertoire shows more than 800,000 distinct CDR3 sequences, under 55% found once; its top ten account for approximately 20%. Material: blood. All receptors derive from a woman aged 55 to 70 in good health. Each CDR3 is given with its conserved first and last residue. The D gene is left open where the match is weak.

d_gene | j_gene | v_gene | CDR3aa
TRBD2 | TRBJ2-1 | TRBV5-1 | CASSPQNPLADNEQFF
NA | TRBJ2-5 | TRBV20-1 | CSAGRGILETQYF
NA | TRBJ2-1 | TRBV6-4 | CASSPSPESSYNEQFF
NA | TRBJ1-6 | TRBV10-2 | CASTPSGANNSPLHF
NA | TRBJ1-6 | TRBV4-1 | CASSSGGGTPLHF
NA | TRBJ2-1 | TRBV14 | CASSQEPDSSYNEQFF
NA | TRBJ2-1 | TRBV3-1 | CASSQEGLGDEQFF
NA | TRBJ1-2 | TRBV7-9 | CASSLDQGRNYGYTF
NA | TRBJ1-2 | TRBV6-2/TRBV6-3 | CASSYSLLPNYGYTF
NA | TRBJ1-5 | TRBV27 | CASSLSPYNQPQHF
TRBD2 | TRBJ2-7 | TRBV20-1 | CSAIGTSGSDEQYF
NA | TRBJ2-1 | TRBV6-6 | CASSYGQHNEQFF
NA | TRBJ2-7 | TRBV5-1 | CASSLGAGYRTYEQYF
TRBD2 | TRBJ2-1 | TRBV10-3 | CAISDDSGKRGYEQFF
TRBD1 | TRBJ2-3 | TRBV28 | CASSLPRLDRVVADTQYF
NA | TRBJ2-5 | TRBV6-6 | CASSYPGETQYF
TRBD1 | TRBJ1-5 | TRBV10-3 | CAISFGQGEQPQHF
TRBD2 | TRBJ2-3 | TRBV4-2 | CASSQDFRVAGVGNTDTQYF
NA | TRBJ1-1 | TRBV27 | CASSVSGRENTEAFF
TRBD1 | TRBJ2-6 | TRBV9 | CASSEDRGFVNSGANVLTF
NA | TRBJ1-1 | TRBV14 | CASSQDAGTEAFF
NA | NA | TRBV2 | CASRGRGREGVYNEQYF
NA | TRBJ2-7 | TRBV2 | CASSDGYYEQYF